Detailed here is one T cell receptor beta chain. This table comes from immunoSEQ multiplex PCR, and its TCRdb copy is limited to in-frame clones, with some not included. The top ten clones hold 7.8% of a sample with hundreds of thousands of clones, around nine tenths of them seen once. Seattle patients were enrolled while actively infected and followed longitudinally. This sample was taken from a study of blood T cell repertoires in COVID-19. The V and J ends lost 4 bases and 8 bases respectively, with 14 bases between them. The CDR3 is made up of 13 amino acids. The germline CDR1 and CDR2 sequences are MNHEY and SVGAGI.

Material: peripheral blood. V usage is TRBV6-5 and J usage is TRBJ1-2; tentative D call: TRBD1 (6 bases). The origin of this receptor is a woman aged 45 to 65 with COVID-19, enrolled during active disease. This CDR3 is CASSFTQGRGYTF. CDR3 sequence (DNA): TGTGCCAGCAGTTTCACTCAGGGGCGCGGCTACACCTTC.